The next 22 T cell receptor beta chains were all read from a single sample in a study of tumor and adjacent non-tumor tissue in lung cancer listed by TCRdb under 2018. The library was produced with multiplex PCR. Sequencer: Illumina HiSeq 2500. Following protocols modified from ARM-PCR, the researchers constructed TCRbeta libraries through three rounds of nested PCR with primers (Table S4). The public reads were reanalyzed by TCRdb: fastp trimming at Q25, MiXCR alignment, in-frame beta chains only. When rows share a CDR3 protein, they turn into one entry using the most common DNA and genes. The sample data list 60,000 to 85,000 distinct CDR3 sequences, and 60% to 75% of these were observed just once. Jointly, the top ten make up 28% of the sample. RNA was isolated from bulk unsorted tissue, and RNA quality was assessed with a NanoDrop ND-1000 and an Agilent 2100. The sequencing input was lung tumor tissue. The receptors here all came from a man between 60 and 75 years old with non-small cell lung cancer.

With regard to this clonotype: At one of its ends the junction is not consistent with the germline gene, which may arise from a read error. The gene calls are TRBV29-1 and TRBJ2-3; tentatively, D is TRBD1 or TRBD2 (5 bases each). The CDR3 loop spans 13 amino acids. Germline values: CDR1 SQVTM, CDR2 ANQGSEA. CDR3 loop: CSVGVRVADTQGF. CDR3 bases: TGCAGCGTCGGAGTGCGGGTTGCAGATACGCAGGGTTTT.

Details on this clonotype: The missing conserved phenylalanine or tryptophan at the end of this CDR3 makes a read error likely. The gene calls are TRBV29-1 and TRBJ2-3; 10 bases are a match to TRBD2. Germline lookup yields CDR1 SQVTM and CDR2 ANQGSEA. This CDR3 comprises 13 residues. The CDR3 sequence: CSVRTSGSDTQYS. DNA for the CDR3: TGCAGCGTTCGGACTAGCGGCTCAGATACACAGTATTCT.

Comment on this clonotype: Being one base from a much bigger clone, this may be a read error. This chain uses TRBV5-4 with TRBJ2-3; 13 nucleotides match TRBD2. The CDR3 spans 19 residues. Germline CDR1 SGHNT, CDR2 YYREEE (reference sequence). The CDR3 DNA reads TGTGCCAGCAGCCCCATGTTTTCCGGGACTAGCGGGACGAAAGATAGGCAGTATTTT. Translating it yields CASSPMFSGTSGTKDRQYF.

The chain uses TRBV29-1 and TRBJ2-3, with 11 bases fitting TRBD1. Looked up from germline, CDR1 is SQVTM and CDR2 is ANQGSEA. The CDR3 covers 15 residues. J gave up 7 bases and V 3 bases, and 9 bases lay outside the gene matches. CDR3 DNA sequence: TGCAGCGTTGACCACAGGACAGGGGGCGCATATACGCAGTATTTT. Translating gives CSVDHRTGGAYTQYF.

In the case of this clonotype: Compared with germline, one end of the junction differs, possibly owing to a read error. The CDR3 loop is CASSMRHPTDTQYF. The CDR3 DNA reads as TGCGCCAGCAGCATGCGTCATCCCACAGATACGCAGTATTTT. The gene calls are TRBV11-3 and TRBJ2-3; D is unclear. Germline V CDR1 and CDR2: SGHNT, YENEEA. This CDR3 comprises 14 residues.

Notes on this clonotype: One end of the junction fails to match germline, which may point to a read error. The chain joins TRBV10-3 to TRBJ2-6; TRBD2 matches at 11 bases. CDR3 length equals 20 residues. Germline V gene data show CDR1 as ENHRY and CDR2 as SYGVKD. CDR3: CPISEHGNSGRDSEANVLSF. The CDR3 DNA reads TGTCCCATCAGTGAACATGGGAATAGCGGGAGGGACTCTGAGGCCAACGTCCTGAGTTTC.

The table lists this clonotype with many counts. This CDR3 reads CASSPRDGGDNQPQHF. CDR3 bases: TGTGCCAGCAGCCCCCGGGACGGGGGAGACAATCAGCCCCAGCATTTT. The V and J genes are TRBV6-6 and TRBJ1-5, with a weak D call TRBD1 (5 bases). Germline CDR1 MNHNY, CDR2 SVGAGI (reference sequence). The CDR3 runs 16 residues. V was clipped by 6 bases and J by 3 bases, with 18 bases between them.

The chain carries TRBV12-3 or TRBV12-4 and TRBJ1-5, with TRBD1 matching over 7 bases. The CDR3 consists of 14 residues. Trimming removed 5 bases from V and 9 bases from J; junction bases left unmatched: 10. The CDR3 nucleotides are TGTGCCAGCAGTCCGACAGGGAGCCATCGGCCCCAGCATTTT. Its protein is CASSPTGSHRPQHF.

This clonotype has just one count. A junction boundary mismatches the germline segment, possibly from a read error. This chain links TRBV6-5 with TRBJ1-2; D possibly corresponds to TRBD1 (6 bases). The CDR3 has 15 amino acids. Germline lookup yields CDR1 MNHEY and CDR2 SVGAGI. DNA of the CDR3: TGTGCCAGCAGCTACGGTTCAGGGGCTAACCATGGCTACACCTTC. Its protein is CASSYGSGANHGYTF.

Of note for this clonotype: With a much larger clone just one base away, this may be a read error. The rearrangement uses TRBV19 and TRBJ2-1; tentative D call: TRBD2 (5 bases). The CDR3 totals 13 residues. CDR1 is LNHDA and CDR2 is SQIVND in the germline V gene (reference sequence). CDR3 sequence: CASSITGVNDQFF. CDR3 DNA sequence: TGTGCCAGTAGTATAACCGGGGTGAATGATCAGTTCTTC.

Comments on this clonotype: The germline gene is not matched at one end of the junction; a read error may be the cause. The chain carries TRBV29-1 and TRBJ1-2; D gene uncertain. Looked up from germline, CDR1 is SQVTM and CDR2 is ANQGSEA. There are 14 residues in the CDR3. The CDR3 here is CSIESAEINYGYTF. CDR3 bases: TGCAGCATTGAATCGGCAGAAATTAATTATGGCTACACCTTC.

The chain uses TRBV6-5 and TRBJ1-3; D is unresolved. Germline V CDR1 and CDR2: MNHEY, SVGAGI. This CDR3 is 17 amino acids long. V lost 11 bases and J lost 0, with 23 bases in between. The CDR3 DNA reads as TGTGCCGGCACCGAAATCTCCTCGCGGTCCTCTGGAAACACCATATATTTT. Protein sequence: CAGTEISSRSSGNTIYF.

A single count supports this clonotype. One end of the junction is discordant with germline, which a read error may explain. This chain links TRBV6-5 with TRBJ2-1; 9 nucleotides align to TRBD2. This CDR3 contains 14 residues. Germline values: CDR1 MNHEY, CDR2 SVGAGI. The CDR3 DNA reads as TGTGCTAGCAGGAGGCGGGAGGGCAGGAATGAGCAGTTCTTC. This sequence encodes CASRRREGRNEQFF.

This clonotype came up once. The chain links TRBV7-8 to TRBJ2-7; D might be TRBD1 (6 bases). The V and J ends lost 8 bases and 5 bases respectively, with 16 bases between them. The V gene's germline CDR1 is SGHVS and CDR2 FQNEAQ. This CDR3 is 13 amino acids long. The CDR3 region has the DNA TGTGCCAGCGGCCTACCAGGGGACGACGAGCAGTACTTC. Its translation is CASGLPGDDEQYF.

This clonotype has a handful of counts. A much larger clone lies one base from this, so it may be a read error. This chain connects TRBV15 to TRBJ2-3; tentative D call: TRBD1 (5 bases). In germline, CDR1 is LNHNV, CDR2 YYDKDF (reference sequence). The CDR3 consists of 14 residues. Trimming removed 4 bases at V and 2 bases at J, with 10 bases between. In DNA form, the CDR3 reads TGTGCCACCAGCATAGGACAACTCACAGATACGCAGTATTTT. The encoded protein is CATSIGQLTDTQYF.

With regard to this clonotype: Because the CDR3 is missing its conserved closing phenylalanine or tryptophan, this is likely a read error. The chain has TRBV29-1 and TRBJ2-1; D is perhaps TRBD2 (5 bases). V gave up 1 base and J gave up 4 bases, with 11 bases separating them. The CDR3 loop spans 14 amino acids. Germline loops: CDR1 SQVTM, CDR2 ANQGSEA. CDR3 region: CSVEGGHEYNEQFL. CDR3 nucleotide sequence: TGCAGCGTTGAAGGCGGGCACGAGTACAATGAGCAGTTCTTA.

This clonotype was picked up one time. A read error may account for a junction end that differs from germline. This rearrangement joins TRBV29-1 to TRBJ1-1; 7 bases are a match to TRBD1. CDR3 size: 13 residues. Per the germline V gene, CDR1 is SQVTM and CDR2 is ANQGSEA. The CDR3 DNA reads TGCAGCGCCTCGGCAGGGGGGGACGCTGATGCTTTCTTC. Translation gives CSASAGGDADAFF.

This clonotype is a singleton in its sample. A junction end diverges from the germline sequence, so it may reflect a read error. CDR3 sequence: CAGSLTPGYEQYF. CDR3 DNA: TGTGCCGGCAGCTTGACCCCAGGATACGAGCAATACTTC. J is TRBJ2-7 and V is TRBV5-5, with D unresolved. CDR3 length: 13 residues. Germline V lookup: CDR1 SGHKS, CDR2 YYEKEE (reference sequence). Filled out from reference TRBV5-5 and TRBJ2-7, the complete variable domain reads DAGVTQSPTHLIKTRGQQVTLRCSPISGHKSVSWYQQVLGQGPQFIFQYYEKEERGRGNFPDRFSARQFPNYSSELNVNALLLGDSALYLCAGSLTPGYEQYFGPGTRLTVT.

V is TRBV20-1 and J is TRBJ2-5, with D maybe TRBD2 (6 bases). Germline-derived CDR1 and CDR2 are DFQATT and SNEGSKA (reference sequence). This CDR3 has 15 amino acids. For the CDR3, the DNA is TGCAATGCCGAAAGGACCAGCGGAGGGGTGGAGACCCAGTACTTC. Translation gives CNAERTSGGVETQYF.

Comments on this clonotype: One end of the junction does not line up with germline, which may come from a read error. The chain carries TRBV11-1 and TRBJ2-2; the D is unclear. Germline V gene data show CDR1 as SGHAT and CDR2 as FQDESV (reference sequence). The CDR3 extends over 13 amino acids. CDR3 DNA sequence: TGTGCTAGCAACTTAATCGGCACCGGGGAGCTGTTTTTT. It yields the protein CASNLIGTGELFF.

The chain recombines TRBV6-6 with TRBJ2-1, with unresolved D. Germline V gives CDR1 MNHNY, CDR2 SVGAGI (reference sequence). The CDR3 contains 17 residues. V lost 6 bases and J 2 bases, leaving 20 bases between the germline ends. The CDR3: CASSPPPGPPTYNEQFF. CDR3 nucleotides: TGTGCCAGCAGCCCACCTCCAGGACCGCCAACCTACAATGAGCAGTTCTTC.

On this clonotype itself: Lacking the conserved final phenylalanine or tryptophan, this CDR3 likely reflects a read error. The V call is TRBV29-1, the J call TRBJ2-3; D may match TRBD1 or TRBD2 (7 bases each). V was pared by 5 bases and J by 5 bases, with 14 bases between. The CDR3 has 13 amino acids. CDR1 and CDR2 from the germline V gene are SQVTM and ANQGSEA. The CDR3 DNA is TGCAGCGTTTCTCAGGGGGGGAGAGATACGCAGTATTAT. Protein product: CSVSQGGRDTQYY.